These 27 T cell receptor beta chains share one sample of origin, sequenced in a study of cytomegalovirus exposure and HLA in healthy donors. The PCR was carried out with 60 Vbeta primers and 13 Jbeta primers. Libraries were prepared by immunoSEQ multiplex PCR; TCRdb keeps only in-frame clonotypes and omits some of them. In the table there are roughly 180,000 clones, approximately 81% of which are singletons. The sample comprised PBMCs. The source of these receptors is a female donor in good health and CMV-seronegative.

The chain couples TRBV4-3 to TRBJ2-2; D perhaps matches TRBD1 (5 bases). The V end was cut by 1 base, the J end by 7 bases, with 16 bases between. Germline CDR1 and CDR2: LGHNA and YSLEER. The CDR3 has 16 amino acids. The chain's CDR3 is CASSQVRTLLGGELFF. The CDR3 DNA is TGCGCCAGCAGCCAAGTTAGGACACTGCTTGGCGGGGAGCTGTTTTTT.

The rearrangement uses TRBV5-1 and TRBJ2-7, with 8 positions matching TRBD1. The J segment lost 2 bases and the V segment lost 7 bases, leaving 8 bases of the junction unmatched. Germline CDR1 SGHRS, CDR2 YFSETQ. The CDR3 runs 14 residues. CDR3 in amino acids: CASGLDRGAYEQYF. The CDR3 bases are TGCGCCAGCGGACTCGACAGGGGAGCCTACGAGCAGTACTTC.

V gene TRBV5-4 combines with J gene TRBJ1-2, with TRBD1 matching 7 bases. CDR3 length: 15 amino acids. Germline V gene lookup returns CDR1 SGHNT and CDR2 YYREEE (reference sequence). V was pared by 3 bases and J by 3 bases, with 8 bases of the junction left unmatched. CDR3 sequence reads: CASSSTGTLHYGYTF. The CDR3 coding sequence is TGTGCCAGCAGCTCGACAGGGACTCTTCACTATGGCTACACCTTC.

J is TRBJ2-1 and V is TRBV4-3; D might be TRBD2 (5 bases). Germline CDR1 is LGHNA and CDR2 is YSLEER. V was trimmed by 1 base and J by 0 bases, leaving 13 bases between them. This CDR3 is 17 amino acids long. CDR3 nucleotides: TGCGCCAGCAGCCAAGCGGTAGCGTCGAGCTCCTACAATGAGCAGTTCTTC. Its translation is CASSQAVASSSYNEQFF.

The V and J genes are TRBV5-4 and TRBJ2-5; 7 bases agree with TRBD2. Germline CDR1 is SGHNT and CDR2 is YYREEE (reference sequence). The CDR3 length is 15 residues. V dropped 5 bases and J dropped 4; count of bases not matched to a gene: 11. The CDR3 is CASRVGGGLVETQYF. The DNA for the CDR3 is TGTGCCAGCAGAGTGGGGGGAGGGCTCGTAGAGACCCAGTACTTC.

By its share, this clone is medium-sized (0.01 to 0.1%). This chain links TRBV5-4 with TRBJ2-1; TRBD2 might be the D (6 bases). This CDR3 spans 15 amino acids. CDR1 is SGHNT and CDR2 is YYREEE in the germline V gene (reference sequence). V lost 0 bases to trimming and J lost 5 bases, with 12 bases between them. CDR3 DNA sequence: TGTGCCAGCAGCTTGGGGGCCGGGACTCACAATGAGCAGTTCTTC. As protein: CASSLGAGTHNEQFF.

The chain links TRBV27 to TRBJ2-5; TRBD2 aligns across 8 bases. The CDR3 covers 15 residues. With V trimmed by 3 bases and J by 4 bases, 7 bases remained unmatched. The germline gives CDR1 MNHEY, CDR2 SMNVEV (reference sequence). CDR3 region: CASSFRNGRAETQYF. Here the CDR3 DNA reads TGTGCCAGCAGTTTTCGGAACGGGAGGGCAGAGACCCAGTACTTC.

The genes are TRBV4-2 and TRBJ2-5; 7 positions match TRBD1. The J call could be wrong; TRBJ2-7 is a better fit for the DNA end. There are 14 residues in the CDR3. Germline V gene data show CDR1 as LGHNA and CDR2 as YNFKEQ. DNA of the CDR3: TGTGCCAGCAGCCAGGGGACAGAGCCGTACGAGCAGTACTTC. Encoded protein: CASSQGTEPYEQYF.

The chain combines TRBV7-2 with TRBJ1-4; 7 positions agree with TRBD1. Germline CDR1 and CDR2: SGHTA and FQGNSA. Trimming cost V 0 bases and J 2 bases; bases outside gene matches: 3. There are 16 residues in the CDR3. The CDR3 loop reads CASSLATGNTNEKLFF. As DNA, the CDR3 is TGTGCCAGCAGCTTAGCGACAGGGAACACTAATGAAAAACTGTTTTTT. Variable domain in full (rest from reference TRBV7-2 and TRBJ1-4): GAGVSQSPSNKVTEKGKDVELRCDPISGHTALYWYRQSLGQGLEFLIYFQGNSAPDKSGLPSDRFSAERTGGSVSTLTIQRTQQEDSAVYLCASSLATGNTNEKLFFGSGTQLSVL.

The rearrangement links TRBV27 to TRBJ1-3; a possible D gene is TRBD1 (5 bases). V dropped 0 bases and J dropped 2 bases, with 8 bases sitting between them. This CDR3 region has 15 residues. Germline V gene data show CDR1 as MNHEY and CDR2 as SMNVEV (reference sequence). Here the CDR3 reads CASSLSRGAGNTIYF. The CDR3 DNA is TGTGCCAGCAGTTTATCTCGGGGGGCTGGAAACACCATATATTTT.

This clone has more than one count but fewer than ten. This chain links TRBV28 with TRBJ1-1, with D possibly being TRBD1 (5 bases). V lost 7 bases and J 4 bases, leaving 13 bases between the germline ends. The CDR3 length is 13 residues. In germline, CDR1 is MDHEN, CDR2 SYDVKM. DNA of the CDR3: TGTGCCAGCAAGATAAGCGGGGGCACTGAAGCTTTCTTT. Its protein product is CASKISGGTEAFF.

The chain couples TRBV28 to TRBJ2-5; D uncertain. This CDR3 spans 12 amino acids. V was trimmed by 2 bases and J by 11 bases, leaving 12 bases between them. Germline CDR1 reads MDHEN; CDR2 reads SYDVKM. The CDR3 protein is CASSLEPSRQYF. The DNA for the CDR3 is TGTGCCAGCAGTTTAGAGCCCTCCCGACAGTACTTC. The full variable domain, completed using reference TRBV28 and TRBJ2-5, is DVKVTQSSRYLVKRTGEKVFLECVQDMDHENMFWYRQDPGLGLRLIYFSYDVKMKEKGDIPEGYSVSREKKERFSLILESASTNQTSMYLCASSLEPSRQYFGPGTRLLVL.

V is TRBV11-3 and J is TRBJ2-2, with TRBD1 as a possible D gene (5 bases). CDR3 length: 16 amino acids. V shed 1 base and J shed 4 bases, with 13 bases lying between them. Germline V gene lookup returns CDR1 SGHNT and CDR2 YENEEA. The DNA for the CDR3 is TGTGCCAGCAGCTTAGCCGGGCAGGGCGGCACCGGGGAGCTGTTTTTT. Translating it yields CASSLAGQGGTGELFF.

The chain couples TRBV11-1 to TRBJ1-1; 8 nucleotides align to TRBD1. After removal of 9 bases from V and 4 bases from J, the junction contained 13 bases not matched to a gene. Germline assignment: CDR1 SGHAT and CDR2 FQDESV (reference sequence). The CDR3 sequence is 15 residues long. CDR3 coding DNA: TGTGCCAGTAAACCCCCAGGGGGCGGTGGCACTGAAGCTTTCTTT. This gives the protein CASKPPGGGGTEAFF.

The chain joins TRBV9 to TRBJ2-1, with D possibly matching TRBD2 (7 bases). The CDR3 length is 15 residues. CDR1 SGDLS and CDR2 YYNGEE come from the germline V gene. Trimming stripped 4 bases from V and 9 bases from J, with 20 bases between. The CDR3 sequence is CASSLDGRGAGEQFF. The CDR3 DNA is TGTGCCAGCAGCCTTGACGGCCGGGGGGCAGGTGAGCAGTTCTTC.

V and J are TRBV2 and TRBJ2-5; 9 nucleotides line up with TRBD2. CDR3 size: 16 residues. The V segment lost 8 bases and the J segment 1 base; nucleotides outside the gene matches: 11. CDR1 is SNHLY, CDR2 FYNNEI, per germline. For the CDR3, the DNA is TGTGCCAGCCTTTGGGCGCTGACTAGCGGCCAAGAGACCCAGTACTTC. Residues: CASLWALTSGQETQYF.

The V and J genes are TRBV5-5 and TRBJ1-5; unclear D gene. CDR1 SGHKS and CDR2 YYEKEE come from the germline V gene (reference sequence). Trimming took off 0 bases at V and 0 bases at J, with 10 bases between the two ends. The CDR3 is made up of 16 amino acids. The CDR3 protein is CASSLVERSSNQPQHF. The CDR3 nucleotides are TGTGCCAGCAGCTTGGTGGAGAGAAGTAGCAATCAGCCCCAGCATTTT.

This chain uses TRBV19 with TRBJ2-2, with TRBD1 as a possible D gene (6 bases). V was clipped by 6 bases and J by 2 bases, with 10 bases between them. From germline, CDR1 is LNHDA and CDR2 SQIVND (reference sequence). The CDR3 totals 14 residues. The CDR3 sequence is CASRGTLNTGELFF. The CDR3 nucleotides are TGTGCCAGTAGGGGGACACTTAACACCGGGGAGCTGTTTTTT.

The CDR3 reads CASSVTSGGAREQYF. CDR3 sequence (DNA): TGTGCCAGCAGCGTCACTAGCGGGGGGGCCCGCGAGCAGTACTTC. The gene calls are TRBV13 and TRBJ2-7; 13 nucleotides match TRBD2. The CDR3 is 15 residues long. Germline lookup yields CDR1 PRHDT and CDR2 FYEKMQ (reference sequence). The junction had 7 bases not matched to a gene; V was cut back by 5 bases and J by 6 bases.

This clone was seen just once. The genes are TRBV5-1 and TRBJ2-1; 8 positions match TRBD2. V trimming: 3 bases; J trimming: 2 bases; junction bases outside the gene matches: 4. The length of the CDR3 is 15 residues. The germline V gene has CDR1 SGHRS and CDR2 YFSETQ. CDR3 DNA sequence: TGCGCCAGCAGCTCAACTAGCGGCACCTACAATGAGCAGTTCTTC. Its translation: CASSSTSGTYNEQFF. The full variable domain, rest sourced from reference TRBV5-1 and TRBJ2-1, is KAGVTQTPRYLIKTRGQQVTLSCSPISGHRSVSWYQQTPGQGLQFLFEYFSETQRNKGNFPGRFSGRQFSNSRSEMNVSTLELGDSALYLCASSSTSGTYNEQFFGPGTRLTVL.

The rearrangement uses TRBV6-5 and TRBJ2-7; a possible D gene is TRBD1 (6 bases). The V gene lost 4 bases and the J gene lost 1 base, with 8 bases spanning the gap. This CDR3 is 13 amino acids long. Germline assignment: CDR1 MNHEY and CDR2 SVGAGI. The CDR3 spells CASSSGQSYEQYF. CDR3 nucleotides: TGTGCCAGCAGTTCGGGACAATCCTACGAGCAGTACTTC.

The rearrangement links TRBV15 to TRBJ1-2; 10 bases line up with TRBD1. The J segment lost 8 bases and the V segment lost 2 bases, leaving 2 bases of the junction unmatched. Germline assignment: CDR1 LNHNV and CDR2 YYDKDF (reference sequence). This CDR3 has 13 residues. The CDR3: CATSRSTGGGYTF. In DNA, the CDR3 is TGTGCCACCAGCAGATCGACAGGGGGCGGCTACACCTTC.

The chain recombines TRBV19 with TRBJ1-5; D is unclear. Germline values: CDR1 LNHDA, CDR2 SQIVND (reference sequence). V shed 5 bases and J shed 0 bases, with 8 bases lying between them. The CDR3 totals 14 residues. The CDR3 DNA reads TGTGCCAGTAGTGACACGTATAGCAATCAGCCCCAGCATTTT. Its protein product is CASSDTYSNQPQHF.

The CDR3 sequence is CASSSNPVGRGNSPLHF. DNA for the CDR3: TGTGCCAGCAGCTCTAACCCGGTGGGCAGGGGTAATTCACCCCTCCACTTT. The chain combines TRBV5-5 with TRBJ1-6, with D maybe TRBD1 (6 bases). The CDR3 consists of 17 residues. Germline lookup yields CDR1 SGHKS and CDR2 YYEKEE (reference sequence). Trimming left V 3 bases short and J 6 bases short, with 19 bases between.

This clone was counted once. The rearrangement joins TRBV19 to TRBJ2-3; 9 bases match TRBD2. There are 15 residues in the CDR3. V shed 0 bases and J 3 bases; nucleotides not matched to a gene: 1. Germline CDR1 and CDR2: LNHDA and SQIVND (reference sequence). This chain's CDR3 is CASSIDSGSTDTQYF. The CDR3 nucleotides read TGTGCCAGTAGTATAGATAGCGGGAGTACAGATACGCAGTATTTT.

This chain's CDR3 is CASSDGNRGTNYGYTF. CDR3 in DNA: TGTGCCAGCAGTGATGGAAACAGGGGAACTAACTATGGCTACACCTTC. This chain uses TRBV6-1 with TRBJ1-2, with 7 bases lining up with TRBD1. The CDR3 covers 16 residues. Germline values: CDR1 MNHNS, CDR2 SASEGT. The V segment lost 3 bases and the J segment 0 bases; nucleotides outside the gene matches: 7.

The chain is built from TRBV29-1 and TRBJ2-3; 7 nucleotides match TRBD2. Germline V gene sequence: CDR1 SQVTM, CDR2 ANQGSEA. V shed 4 bases, J shed 6 bases, and the junction held 16 bases outside the gene matches. This CDR3 is built from 16 residues. The CDR3 DNA reads TGCAGCGTTGCCCGATCTGGGACTGTGGGAGGGGATACGCAGTATTTT. As protein: CSVARSGTVGGDTQYF.